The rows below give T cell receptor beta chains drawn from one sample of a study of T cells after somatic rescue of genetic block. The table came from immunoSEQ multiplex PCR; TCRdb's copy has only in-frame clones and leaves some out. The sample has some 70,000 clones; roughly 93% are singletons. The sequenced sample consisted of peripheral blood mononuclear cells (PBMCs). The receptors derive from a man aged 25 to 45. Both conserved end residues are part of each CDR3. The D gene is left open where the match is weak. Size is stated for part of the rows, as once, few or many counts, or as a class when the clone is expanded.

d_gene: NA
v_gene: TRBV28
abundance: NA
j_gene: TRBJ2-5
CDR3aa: CASRRTAGTFGQETQYF
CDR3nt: TGTGCCAGCAGACGGACGGCTGGGACATTCGGCCAAGAGACCCAGTACTTC

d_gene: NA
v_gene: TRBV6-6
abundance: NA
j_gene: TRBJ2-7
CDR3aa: CASSPLGASYEQYF
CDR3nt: TGTGCCAGCAGTCCACTTGGGGCCTCCTACGAGCAGTACTTC

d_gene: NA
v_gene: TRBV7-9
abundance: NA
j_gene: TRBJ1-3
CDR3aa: CASSLANWAGDGNTIYF
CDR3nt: TGTGCCAGCAGCTTAGCCAACTGGGCTGGAGACGGAAACACCATATATTTT

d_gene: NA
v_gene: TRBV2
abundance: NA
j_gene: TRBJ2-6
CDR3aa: CASSPGANVLTF
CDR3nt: TGTGCCAGCTCACCTGGGGCCAACGTCCTGACTTTC

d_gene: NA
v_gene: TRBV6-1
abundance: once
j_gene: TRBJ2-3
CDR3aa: CASSEWTAYSTDTQYF
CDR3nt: TGTGCCAGCAGTGAGTGGACAGCCTACTCCACAGATACGCAGTATTTT

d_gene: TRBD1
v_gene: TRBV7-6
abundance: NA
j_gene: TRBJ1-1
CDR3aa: CASSAARTGVTEAFF
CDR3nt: TGTGCCAGCAGCGCAGCGCGGACAGGGGTGACTGAAGCTTTCTTT

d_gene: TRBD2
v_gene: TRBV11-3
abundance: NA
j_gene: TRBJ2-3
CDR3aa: CASSFGTSGRSDTQYF
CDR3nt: TGTGCCAGCAGCTTTGGGACTAGCGGGAGGTCAGATACGCAGTATTTT

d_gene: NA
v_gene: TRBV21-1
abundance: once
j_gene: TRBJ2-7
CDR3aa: CASSSPGTETDEQYF
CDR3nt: TGTGCCAGCAGCTCCCCGGGGACAGAAACGGACGAGCAGTACTTC

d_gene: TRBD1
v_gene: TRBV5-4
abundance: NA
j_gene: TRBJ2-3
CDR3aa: CASSSRQGSTDTQYF
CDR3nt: TGTGCCAGCAGTTCCCGACAGGGTAGCACAGATACGCAGTATTTT

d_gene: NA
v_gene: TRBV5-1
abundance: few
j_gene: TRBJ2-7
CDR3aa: CASNIGDYEQYF
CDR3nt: TGCGCCAGCAACATAGGGGACTACGAGCAGTACTTC

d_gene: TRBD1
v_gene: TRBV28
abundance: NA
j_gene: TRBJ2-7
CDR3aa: CASSWDRGYEQYF
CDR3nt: TGTGCCAGCAGTTGGGACAGGGGCTACGAGCAGTACTTC

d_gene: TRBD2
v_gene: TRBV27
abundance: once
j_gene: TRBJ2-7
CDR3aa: CASRPLAGISYEQYF
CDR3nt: TGTGCCAGCAGGCCTCTAGCGGGGATCTCCTACGAGCAGTACTTC

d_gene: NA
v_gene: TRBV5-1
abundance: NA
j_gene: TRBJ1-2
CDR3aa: CASSPGGTKGYTF
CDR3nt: TGCGCCAGCAGCCCGGGGGGGACCAAAGGCTACACCTTC

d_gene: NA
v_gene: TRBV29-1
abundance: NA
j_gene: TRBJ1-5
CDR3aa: CSVQEYSNQPQHF
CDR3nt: TGCAGCGTCCAGGAATATAGCAATCAGCCCCAGCATTTT

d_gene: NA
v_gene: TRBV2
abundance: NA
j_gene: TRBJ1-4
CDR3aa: CASGLQEKNEKLFF
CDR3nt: TGTGCCAGCGGATTACAGGAGAAAAATGAAAAACTGTTTTTT